What follows are 21 T cell receptor beta chains derived from one specimen sequenced in a study of cytomegalovirus exposure and HLA in healthy donors. The primer mix had 60 Vbeta and 13 Jbeta primers. The data were produced by immunoSEQ multiplex PCR, yet TCRdb's version contains in-frame clones alone and is incomplete. The repertoire holds around 130,000 clones, with around 78% as singletons. The sequencing sample was made of PBMCs. These receptors were obtained from a woman aged 40 to 50 in good health and CMV-seronegative.

The rearrangement joins TRBV7-3 to TRBJ2-7; 9 bases fit TRBD1. CDR1 is SGHTA and CDR2 is FQGTGA in the germline V gene. V lost 2 bases, J lost 5 bases, and 7 bases stayed unmatched. The CDR3 consists of 15 residues. The CDR3 DNA reads TGTGCCAGCAGCTTAGGGGGACAGGGCTTTAACGAGCAGTACTTC. Encoded protein: CASSLGGQGFNEQYF.

The chain uses TRBV6-1 and TRBJ1-5; 7 positions match TRBD1. CDR1 MNHNS and CDR2 SASEGT come from the germline V gene. CDR3 length: 18 residues. V trimming: 4 bases; J trimming: 0 bases; junction bases outside the gene matches: 12. CDR3 residues: CASSAQQGSESSNQPQHF. The CDR3 DNA reads TGTGCCAGCAGTGCTCAACAGGGGTCTGAATCTAGCAATCAGCCCCAGCATTTT.

The chain employs TRBV7-2 and TRBJ2-4, with a possible D match to TRBD2 (6 bases). In germline, CDR1 is SGHTA, CDR2 FQGNSA. V dropped 5 bases and J dropped 12 bases, with 14 bases sitting between them. There are 12 residues in the CDR3. In DNA form, the CDR3 reads TGTGCCAGCAGCGTGGGACTTTCCGCTCAGTACTTC. Translated, it gives CASSVGLSAQYF. The full variable domain, in which reference TRBV7-2 and TRBJ2-4 provide the parts outside the CDR3, is GAGVSQSPSNKVTEKGKDVELRCDPISGHTALYWYRQSLGQGLEFLIYFQGNSAPDKSGLPSDRFSAERTGGSVSTLTIQRTQQEDSAVYLCASSVGLSAQYFGAGTRLSVL.

Only a few counts were recorded for this clone. The V call is TRBV11-3, the J call TRBJ2-3; perhaps TRBD1 as D (5 bases). Germline CDR1 reads SGHNT; CDR2 reads YENEEA. V gave up 1 base and J gave up 3 bases, with 8 bases separating them. The CDR3 is 14 amino acids. Written as DNA, the CDR3 is TGTGCCAGCAGCTTAGGGCAGGGTACAGATACGCAGTATTTT. It is translated as CASSLGQGTDTQYF.

The V call is TRBV28, the J call TRBJ1-6; 8 bases fit TRBD1. This CDR3 is built from 15 residues. The germline V gene has CDR1 MDHEN and CDR2 SYDVKM. J lost 7 bases, V lost 5 bases, and 7 bases had no gene match. This chain's CDR3 is CASSNQGAINSPLHF. The DNA for the CDR3 is TGTGCCAGCAGTAATCAGGGGGCCATCAATTCACCCCTCCACTTT.

This clone came up a few times. The genes are TRBV28 and TRBJ2-4; possible D gene TRBD2, 6 bases. The germline gives CDR1 MDHEN, CDR2 SYDVKM. Trimming pared 5 bases from V and 7 bases from J, leaving 9 bases between. CDR3 length equals 12 residues. In DNA form, the CDR3 reads TGTGCCAGCAGTCTCGCGGGGAACATTCAGTACTTC. Amino acids: CASSLAGNIQYF.

The chain joins TRBV25-1 to TRBJ1-4; 9 bases map to TRBD1. V shed 0 bases, J shed 8 bases, and the junction held 7 bases outside the gene matches. The CDR3 totals 16 residues. Per the germline V gene, CDR1 is MGHDK and CDR2 is SYGVNS. The CDR3 DNA follows: TGTGCCAGCAGTGAATATAGGGACAGGGTTGGGGAAAAACTGTTTTTT. Its translation is CASSEYRDRVGEKLFF.

V usage is TRBV27 and J usage is TRBJ2-1; TRBD2 might be the D (5 bases). CDR1 and CDR2 from the germline V gene are MNHEY and SMNVEV (reference sequence). This CDR3 region has 15 residues. Trimming cost V 3 bases and J 1 base, with 10 bases left between them. The CDR3 DNA follows: TGTGCCAGCAGTTTCCCAGCGGCTTCCTACAATGAGCAGTTCTTC. It is translated as CASSFPAASYNEQFF.

The rearrangement links TRBV30 to TRBJ2-7; TRBD1 aligns across 9 bases. The V and J ends lost 1 base and 10 bases, in that order; junction bases with no gene match: 17. CDR1 is GTSNPN, CDR2 SVGIG, per germline (reference sequence). CDR3 length: 16 residues. The CDR3 region has the DNA TGTGCCTGGAGTGACCAATATTTTACAGGGGGCGCGGGCCAGTACTTC. Protein product: CAWSDQYFTGGAGQYF.

This chain links TRBV2 with TRBJ1-2, with unresolved D. Germline V gives CDR1 SNHLY, CDR2 FYNNEI. Trimming removed 8 bases from V and 3 bases from J, with 19 bases in between. CDR3 size: 15 residues. CDR3 DNA: TGTGCCAGCCTCCCGGCGGCAGATGAGGACTATGGCTACACCTTC. Protein product: CASLPAADEDYGYTF.

V gene TRBV7-3 combines with J gene TRBJ2-2; D possibly corresponds to TRBD2 (7 bases). Trimming took 5 bases from V and 7 from J, leaving 14 bases between them. Germline lookup yields CDR1 SGHTA and CDR2 FQGTGA. The CDR3 length is 14 residues. As DNA, the CDR3 is TGTGCCAGCAGCCTGGGGGGGGCAATCGGGGAGCTGTTTTTT. Protein sequence: CASSLGGAIGELFF.

The gene calls are TRBV25-1 and TRBJ2-1; 9 positions agree with TRBD2. The germline gives CDR1 MGHDK, CDR2 SYGVNS. V was pared by 5 bases and J by 7 bases, with 9 bases of the junction left unmatched. The CDR3 has 15 amino acids. This CDR3 reads CASSRDSGSSNEQFF. In DNA form, the CDR3 reads TGTGCCAGCAGTAGGGATAGCGGGAGCTCGAATGAGCAGTTCTTC. Full variable domain (outside the CDR3, taken from reference TRBV25-1 and TRBJ2-1): EADIYQTPRYLVIGTGKKITLECSQTMGHDKMYWYQQDPGMELHLIHYSYGVNSTEKGDLSSESTVSRIRTEHFPLTLESARPSHTSQYLCASSRDSGSSNEQFFGPGTRLTVL.

The chain links TRBV10-2 to TRBJ2-4, with a tentative D call TRBD2 (5 bases). V shed 2 bases and J shed 6 bases, with 17 bases lying between them. CDR3 length equals 16 residues. Germline V lookup: CDR1 WSHSY, CDR2 SAAADI. This CDR3 is CASSEGGLPPLNIQYF. In DNA, the CDR3 is TGCGCCAGCAGTGAGGGAGGACTGCCGCCTTTAAACATTCAGTACTTC.

This sequence joins TRBV5-1 and TRBJ2-7; 15 positions match TRBD2. V dropped 4 bases and J dropped 6; count of bases not matched to a gene: 8. CDR3 length equals 16 residues. Germline-derived CDR1 and CDR2 are SGHRS and YFSETQ. In DNA, the CDR3 is TGCGCCAGCAGCGCCGGACTAGCGGGAGGGCCGCGCGAGCAGTACTTC. This gives the protein CASSAGLAGGPREQYF.

The chain is built from TRBV13 and TRBJ2-3; a possible D gene is TRBD2 (5 bases). The CDR3 contains 15 residues. V gave up 5 bases and J gave up 5 bases, with 17 bases separating them. Germline values: CDR1 PRHDT, CDR2 FYEKMQ (reference sequence). CDR3 loop: CASSDDDYFGDTQYF. Written as DNA, the CDR3 is TGTGCCAGCAGCGACGATGACTACTTCGGAGATACGCAGTATTTT.

The CDR3 loop reads CASSDGGNGYTF. In nucleotides, the CDR3 is TGTGCCAGCAGCGATGGGGGGAATGGCTACACCTTC. The chain has TRBV9 and TRBJ1-2; D is possibly TRBD1 (5 bases). Germline V gives CDR1 SGDLS, CDR2 YYNGEE. Trimming removed 3 bases at V and 6 bases at J, with 9 bases between. The length of the CDR3 is 12 residues.

This chain connects TRBV28 to TRBJ2-3; possibly TRBD2 for D (6 bases). CDR1 and CDR2 from the germline V gene are MDHEN and SYDVKM. V shed 10 bases and J shed 2 bases, with 25 bases lying between them. The CDR3 is 17 amino acids. The CDR3 region has the DNA TGTGCCATCATGGGGGGAGCACTACGTACGGACACAGATACGCAGTATTTT. Its protein is CAIMGGALRTDTDTQYF.

The chain combines TRBV2 with TRBJ1-5, with no clear D. Germline CDR1 SNHLY, CDR2 FYNNEI. The V and J ends lost 7 bases and 2 bases respectively, with 12 bases between them. This CDR3 comprises 14 residues. The CDR3 sequence is CASTPGGGNQPQHF. The CDR3 coding sequence is TGTGCCAGCACTCCCGGAGGTGGCAATCAGCCCCAGCATTTT.

The gene calls are TRBV5-4 and TRBJ2-1; no definite D call. The CDR3 loop spans 15 amino acids. Between the trimmed V and J ends, which lost 4 bases and 9 bases, there was a span of 20 bases. Per the germline V gene, CDR1 is SGHNT and CDR2 is YYREEE (reference sequence). The CDR3 sequence is CASSPAGSQGGEQFF. CDR3 nucleotide sequence: TGTGCCAGCAGCCCGGCCGGGTCCCAAGGCGGTGAGCAGTTCTTC.

The chain combines TRBV7-6 with TRBJ2-5, with a tentative D call TRBD1 (5 bases). Between the trimmed V and J ends, which lost 5 bases and 0 bases, there was a span of 10 bases. Germline V lookup: CDR1 SGHVS, CDR2 FNYEAQ. This CDR3 has 14 amino acids. CDR3 DNA sequence: TGTGCCAGCAGCAAAACGGACAACCAAGAGACCCAGTACTTC. Protein sequence: CASSKTDNQETQYF.

This clone was recorded a few times. The sample contains more than one DNA sequence encoding this CDR3. This rearrangement joins TRBV5-4 to TRBJ1-2; D is undetermined. The length of the CDR3 is 14 residues. Deletions cut 0 bases from V and 0 bases from J, with 6 bases between. Per the germline V gene, CDR1 is SGHNT and CDR2 is YYREEE (reference sequence). The CDR3: CASSLGGANYGYTF. The CDR3 DNA reads as TGTGCCAGCAGCTTGGGAGGAGCTAACTATGGCTACACCTTC.